This T cell receptor beta chain emerged from a study of T cell responses to AZD1222 COVID-19 vaccine. For the study at large: It was second doses at about 4 or about 12 weeks that were pooled.

The count of this clone is one. What it binds is not known. With V trimmed by 6 bases and J by 0 bases, 7 bases remained unmatched. Germline CDR1 and CDR2: SGHVS and FQNEAQ. The length of the CDR3 is 16 residues. General study findings and limits: Recipients of AZD1222 seropositive at baseline numbered only 5 or 6. The study reported that nearly half of spike-specific TCRs target unmutated variant regions. With two AZD1222 doses given, Spike-specific TCR breadth and depth both rose.

The protocol was immunoSEQ multiplex PCR, while the TCRdb copy is restricted to in-frame clones and leaves out a portion. The sample records under 150,000 clones, about 90% being singletons. The receptor's source is an adult in good health. The material sequenced was peripheral blood, taken on day 0 of AZD1222 vaccination. The gene calls are TRBV7-8 and TRBJ1-3; TRBD1 aligns across 8 bases. CDR3: CASSDQGAHSGNTIYF. CDR3 nucleotide sequence: TGTGCCAGCAGTGATCAGGGGGCCCACTCTGGAAACACCATATATTTT.